This T cell receptor beta chain emerged from a study of cytomegalovirus exposure and HLA in healthy donors (dated by TCRdb to about 2017). About the investigation overall: An earlier analysis of 587 of the donors reported about 280 Gb of sequence data and 117 million unique TCR beta sequences obtained from 150 million to 200 million T cells. Among 300 to 500 genotyped donors of the cohort, an average of around 250,000 unique TCR beta nucleotide sequences was sequenced per donor, of which approximately 19% were non-productive. A later analysis re-examined previously published TCR beta repertoires from more than 550 donors and added high-resolution HLA genotyping to investigate patterns of TCR occurrence. The later analysis used no new phenotypic data to find candidate immune exposures, relying instead on TCR beta sequences and their occurrence across donors. The study combined high-throughput TCR immunosequencing, statistical association of individual TCRs with disease status, and machine learning to predict cytomegalovirus infection status. Because of strong linkage in the cohort, four or five DR-DQ haplotypes were treated as single units for association and clustering. To decide whether each TCR beta V gene segment behaved as functional or pseudogenic, an earlier analysis of some 580 of the donors relied on high-throughput TCR beta sequencing. All discovery cohort repertoires had been generated on a single sequencing platform. Among the roughly 400 genotyped donors, approximately 81% belonged to the genetic ancestry cluster associated with self-reported Caucasian donors. Genome-wide SNP genotypes for about 65% of the roughly 670 donors were used in a later genetic analysis, which treated that subset as a discovery cohort. The number of donors typed differed by locus, with roughly 629-640 for A, B, C, DRB1 and DQB1, roughly 520 for DQA1, about 610 for DPA1, and around 460 for DPB1. Along with the approximately 700-subject first cohort, a separate validation cohort of about 110 different subjects was used. The aim of the study was to test whether cataloging public T cell receptors could identify signatures of past pathogen exposure. About 280 gigabases of sequencing data and around 87 million unique TCR sequences were included in an early release covering about 700 HLA-typed donors. The study used immunosequencing to profile the T cell repertoires of approximately 690 subjects and linked those repertoires to cytomegalovirus serostatus. Donor age, sex, ethnicity and CMV serostatus were compiled together with the repertoire data. Class I and class II HLA loci were covered by the typing at four-digit resolution.

The library was produced with the immunoSEQ multiplex PCR assay. The multiplex PCR relied on a mix of 60 forward primers for TCR Vbeta segments and 13 reverse primers for TCR Jbeta segments. Amplification of the CDR3 region of rearranged TCR beta genes was performed with a multiplex PCR assay on genomic DNA. The amplified TCR beta libraries were sequenced on the Illumina HiSeq System as 87-base-pair reads. The authors' analysis ran thus. A later analysis counted about 82 million unique TCR beta chains across the 550 to 750 repertoires, and some 11 million of these chains were shared by at least two donors. Raw reads were error-corrected and collapsed into unique sequences with a nearest-neighbor algorithm that merged closely related sequences to remove PCR and sequencing errors. To assign V, D and J gene segments, CDR3 sequences were aligned to IMGT reference sequences. For a sequence to be retained, at least a six-nucleotide match to both a V gene segment and a J gene segment was required. Rearrangements were called productive when the CDR3 lacked stop codons and stayed in frame with V and J; all others were non-productive. CDR3 was defined by IMGT convention, running from the second conserved V-encoded cysteine to the conserved J-encoded phenylalanine. The earlier analysis of 587 of the donors excluded sequences that lacked an unambiguous match to a single V gene segment. An earlier analysis of fewer than 750 of the donors called V segments functional above 56.7% productive rearrangements and segregating when the between-donor standard deviation exceeded 5%. To diagnose cytomegalovirus status from the catalog of TCR beta chain sequences, a statistical classification framework was built. In a later analysis, V and J genes were assigned by comparing TCR nucleotide sequences against IMGT/GENE-DB human TR gene sequences. Using the TCRdist pipeline, a later analysis assigned CDR3 sequences along with most-parsimonious VDJ recombination scenarios. A later analysis defined each TCR beta chain by its CDR3 amino acid sequence plus V-gene family, and excluded reads lacking a unique V-gene family. In a later analysis, 450 to 600 highly shared, low-generation-probability nucleotide sequences were removed to address suspected cross-contamination and a sequencing artifact. In a later analysis, a clonal expansion index was calculated for each public chain from normalized within-repertoire ranks of inferred template counts. A later analysis computed generation probabilities with a VDJ recombination model fitted to out-of-frame rearrangements, and checked the results against IGoR. In a later analysis, TCR-TCR, TCR-HLA and TCR-CMV co-occurrence was scored with hypergeometric tests, and a repertoire-size bias correction was applied to TCR pairs. False discovery rates were estimated in a later analysis by permuting HLA or CMV assignments 20 times. In a later analysis, co-occurring TCRs were grouped using DBSCAN, and TCRdist sequence similarity was added for clustering within HLA-allele-positive subsets. For co-occurrence clustering, repertoires with fewer than 30,000 or more than 120,000 public chains were excluded, along with roughly 5 repertoires with anomalous nucleotide sharing. What TCRdb holds here is the immuneACCESS table cut down to in-frame rearrangements. Part of the clones is not present; checked against another copy, under half of the missing clones reflect an unresolved V gene, and the others are unexplained. V and J calls and clone size come straight from that table; D and trimming were deduced from the DNA. The sample's table covers over 100,000 clones. Together, the top ten hold 6.8% of the sample.

A remark on this clone: Its antigen target is currently unknown.

Overall study outcomes, separate from this receptor: While some public TCRs were present in many individuals, most TCR sequences turned up only very rarely across donors. The only immune exposure information available for the cohort was CMV serostatus. According to a later analysis, most CMV-associated TCR beta chains appeared to be HLA-restricted, and the HLA associations seemed to be driven largely by CMV exposure. According to a later analysis, parvovirus B19, influenza, CMV and Epstein-Barr virus appeared linked to several top co-occurrence clusters. In both the original and validation cohorts, the classifier was reported to diagnose cytomegalovirus status with high specificity and sensitivity. A further reported finding was that TCR beta sequences accurately predicted the HLA-A and HLA-B alleles for most subjects in the first cohort. The authors suggested that the approach could potentially be generalized to other disease states and immunological phenotypes. A later analysis associated about 17,000 TCR beta sequences with specific HLA alleles at a false discovery rate of 0.05. Sequencing depth was assumed to be roughly uniform across donors in the presence/absence analyses, though that assumption may not hold. In a later analysis, TCR association rates were found to vary across HLA loci, with the most associated TCRs seen for DRB1 alleles and the fewest for HLA-C alleles. In the study, 150 to 200 TCR beta chains were listed as associated with cytomegalovirus. In a later analysis, HLA-associated TCR beta chains were found to be more clonally expanded and to have lower generation probabilities than equally common non-associated chains. In a later genetic analysis, fewer N-insertions in productive TCRs were reported among donors in an Asian-associated ancestry cluster than the approximately 670-donor mean. In an earlier analysis of 587 of the donors, most TCR beta V segments appeared in productive rearrangements about 90% or about 30% of the time, broadly matching IMGT annotations. A cluster of highly shared sequence variants was judged likely to be a technical artifact of the sequencing pipeline. Linkage disequilibrium might explain the correlated functional status among segregating V segments, but an unknown experimental factor could not be excluded. An association between a missense DCLRE1C variant and V-gene and J-gene trimming of TCR beta chains was found in a later genetic analysis and replicated in an independent cohort. Because some donors lacked HLA typing at each locus, the association tests relied only on the typed subset. The cohort was sequenced for TCR beta chains only, and without alpha or paired-chain data the features that could be detected were limited. A few of the identified cytomegalovirus-associated TCR beta chains were confirmed in vitro to be specific for cytomegalovirus antigens. When HLA alleles, especially DR and DQ, strongly co-occurred, attributing TCR associations to individual alleles was difficult. Because counts were too low, roughly 17 rarely observed V segments, including chromosome 9 orphons, were left out of the earlier analysis of 587 of the donors. Some IMGT-functional V segments, including TRBV6-2 and TRBV6-3, could not be distinguished by the 87-base-pair reads and were therefore excluded.

The germline V gene sets CDR1 to MGHRA and CDR2 to YSYEKL. V is cut back by 3 bases and J by 7 bases, with 8 bases in the junction unmatched. Including the terminal cysteine and phenylalanine, the CDR3 comprises 16 residues. Of the read, only the CDR3 DNA is kept; its 48 bases are in frame from base 1. The cohort comprised some 730 healthy bone marrow donors. At the time of sampling, all cohort members were nominally healthy, though unrecorded immune exposures were likely present. The donor was CMV seropositive and was included in the group of approximately 300 seropositive cohort members. Each donor provided a peripheral blood sample, and peripheral blood mononuclear cells were used for TCR beta sequencing. Genomic DNA extraction from the blood cell samples was performed with the Qiagen DNeasy Blood Extraction Kit.

This clonotype was obtained from a man in his forties in good health and CMV-seropositive. Material for sequencing was PBMCs. The V gene is TRBV4-1 and the J gene is TRBJ2-1, and 11 bases in between align with TRBD2. The DNA is as follows: TGCGCCAGCAGCCATCACCTAGCGGGAGGCGGAAATGAGCAGTTCTTC. The encoded protein is CASSHHLAGGGNEQFF.